Below are 11 T cell receptor beta chains sequenced from a single sample in a study of beta chain features in type 1 diabetes. cDNA synthesis used the whole RNA isolate, giving expressed TCRB sequences. The method was immunoSEQ multiplex PCR; TCRdb's version includes in-frame clones alone and lacks a portion of them. The repertoire has around 70,000 clones, just under 50% of them found once; the top ten carry 0.7%. Study results and caveats: Moderate yet significant TCRB CDR3 shortening was seen in Type 1 diabetes patients in all four CD4+ subsets.

Their antigen targets remain unknown. The sequenced sample consisted of central memory CD4+ T cells from blood. All receptors come from a man younger than 45 with type 1 diabetes.

This clone occurred a few times. The chain has TRBV30 and TRBJ2-7; D perhaps matches TRBD2 (5 bases). This CDR3 comprises 13 residues. The germline CDR1 and CDR2 sequences are GTSNPN and SVGIG (reference sequence). The germline V and J ends were trimmed by 2 bases and 2 bases, with 10 bases remaining between them. CDR3 sequence (DNA): TGTGCCTGGAGTCGACCACTAGCCTACGAGCAGTACTTC. Its protein is CAWSRPLAYEQYF. The full variable domain, completed using reference TRBV30 and TRBJ2-7, is SQTIHQWPATLVQPVGSPLSLECTVEGTSNPNLYWYRQAAGRGLQLLFYSVGIGQISSEVPQNLSASRPQDRQFILSSKKLLLSDSGFYLCAWSRPLAYEQYFGPGTRLTVT.

By share, this clone ranks as medium-sized. This chain links TRBV4-1 with TRBJ2-6; no clear D. CDR3 size: 15 residues. Germline CDR1 MGHRA, CDR2 YSYEKL. V lost 3 bases to trimming and J lost 6 bases, with 12 bases between them. The CDR3 loop reads CASSQQLTKANVLTF. The CDR3 nucleotides read TGCGCCAGCAGCCAGCAACTTACCAAGGCCAACGTCCTGACTTTC.

V gene TRBV19 combines with J gene TRBJ1-4; 7 bases are shared with TRBD1. Germline values: CDR1 LNHDA, CDR2 SQIVND (reference sequence). The CDR3 covers 16 residues. Trimming removed 3 bases from V and 7 bases from J; junction bases left unmatched: 11. The CDR3: CASSMGLGQAVEKLFF. Here the CDR3 DNA reads TGTGCCAGTAGTATGGGCCTCGGACAGGCCGTTGAAAAACTGTTTTTT.

The table lists this clone with a few counts. The chain uses TRBV9 and TRBJ2-3; 9 nucleotides agree with TRBD2. Per the germline V gene, CDR1 is SGDLS and CDR2 is YYNGEE. V was pared by 0 bases and J by 3 bases, with 2 bases of the junction left unmatched. The CDR3 is 15 amino acids. The CDR3 reads CASSVALAGTDTQYF. The CDR3 DNA reads TGTGCCAGCAGCGTAGCTCTAGCGGGGACAGATACGCAGTATTTT.

The chain joins TRBV6-5 to TRBJ2-2; D remains ambiguous. V lost 0 bases and J 3 bases, leaving 11 bases between the germline ends. CDR3 length: 16 residues. Per germline, CDR1 MNHEY and CDR2 SVGAGI. The CDR3 nucleotides read TGTGCCAGCAGTTACTCGTTTCCCCGGGACACCGGGGAGCTGTTTTTT. Its protein product is CASSYSFPRDTGELFF.

The rearrangement joins TRBV7-9 to TRBJ2-3; a weak D match, TRBD2 (5 bases). V dropped 5 bases and J dropped 4 bases, with 13 bases sitting between them. CDR1 SEHNR and CDR2 FQNEAQ come from the germline V gene (reference sequence). The CDR3 has 14 amino acids. The CDR3 DNA reads as TGTGCCAGCAGCGCCCGGACTGGCGCAGATACGCAGTATTTT. It yields the protein CASSARTGADTQYF.

The chain has TRBV7-2 and TRBJ1-5; 7 bases align to TRBD1. The CDR3 spans 15 residues. Germline CDR1 is SGHTA and CDR2 is FQGNSA. V lost 2 bases and J lost 4; bases outside the gene matches: 5. The CDR3 sequence is CASSLFPQGNQPQHF. CDR3 DNA sequence: TGTGCCAGCAGCTTATTTCCACAGGGGAATCAGCCCCAGCATTTT.

This clone occurred a few times. V gene TRBV30 combines with J gene TRBJ2-1; 7 nucleotides align to TRBD2. Per germline, CDR1 GTSNPN and CDR2 SVGIG (reference sequence). The V gene end was trimmed by 4 bases and the J gene end by 4 bases; junction bases not matched to a gene: 7. The CDR3 has 14 amino acids. DNA of the CDR3: TGTGCCTGGAAGGGTCTAGCGGAGTACAATGAGCAGTTCTTC. This encodes CAWKGLAEYNEQFF.

The CDR3 bases are TGTGCCAGCAGCGTAGGGAGGGATCGCAATCAGCCCCAGCATTTT. This gives the protein CASSVGRDRNQPQHF. This sequence joins TRBV9 and TRBJ1-5; no firm D call. The CDR3 is 15 residues long. Trimming took 0 bases from V and 2 from J, leaving 9 bases between them. Germline V lookup: CDR1 SGDLS, CDR2 YYNGEE.

The CDR3 protein is CASSLGADWVDEQYF. The DNA for the CDR3 is TGTGCCAGCAGCTTAGGGGCAGATTGGGTCGACGAGCAGTACTTC. This chain links TRBV7-2 with TRBJ2-7; no firm D call. This CDR3 region has 15 residues. The V and J ends lost 1 base and 5 bases respectively, with 15 bases between them. Looked up from germline, CDR1 is SGHTA and CDR2 is FQGNSA. The full variable domain, in which reference TRBV7-2 and TRBJ2-7 provide the parts outside the CDR3, is GAGVSQSPSNKVTEKGKDVELRCDPISGHTALYWYRQSLGQGLEFLIYFQGNSAPDKSGLPSDRFSAERTGGSVSTLTIQRTQQEDSAVYLCASSLGADWVDEQYFGPGTRLTVT.

The chain employs TRBV6-1 and TRBJ2-3; D is perhaps TRBD2 (7 bases). Trimming left V 1 base short and J 2 bases short, with 10 bases between. This CDR3 is 15 amino acids long. The germline V gene has CDR1 MNHNS and CDR2 SASEGT. In DNA, the CDR3 is TGTGCCAGCAGTGAAGGGCGGGGGCTCACAGATACGCAGTATTTT. Translation: CASSEGRGLTDTQYF.